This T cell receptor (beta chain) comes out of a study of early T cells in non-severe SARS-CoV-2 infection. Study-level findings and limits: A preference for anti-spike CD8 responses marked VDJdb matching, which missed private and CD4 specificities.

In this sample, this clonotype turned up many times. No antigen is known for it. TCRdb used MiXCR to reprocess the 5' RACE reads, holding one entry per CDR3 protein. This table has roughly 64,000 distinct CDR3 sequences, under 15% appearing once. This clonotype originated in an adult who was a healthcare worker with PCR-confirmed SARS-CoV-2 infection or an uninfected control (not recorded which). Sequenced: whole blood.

The CDR3 DNA sequence: TGTGCCAGCAGCCCGGGAGGCCCCGGGGATACGCAGTATTTT. Its translation is CASSPGGPGDTQYF. The chain has TRBV7-2 and TRBJ2-3, with 7 bases aligning to TRBD2. Looked up from germline, CDR1 is SGHTA and CDR2 is FQGNSA. The CDR3 totals 14 residues. Losses at the gene ends were 5 bases for V and 6 bases for J; bases not matched to a gene: 8.